Listed below are T cell receptor beta chains from one sample, sequenced in a study of T cell changes during pregnancy in multiple sclerosis. Sequencing used immunoSEQ multiplex PCR; TCRdb keeps in-frame clones, though not all of them. The sample yields fewer than 110,000 clones, roughly 90% seen once. This sample comprised peripheral blood, obtained in the third trimester of pregnancy. The receptors were gathered from a female donor in good health, enrolled as a control in a pregnancy study. Each CDR3 is given with its conserved first and last residue. Fields, in order: CDR3 length, clone size, J gene, D gene, V gene, CDR3 DNA, CDR3 protein. D genes are given only for firm matches. Clone size is not always given. Where it is, it says once, few, many or a class for expanded clones.

length: 13
size: .
J: TRBJ1-1
D: TRBD1
V: TRBV27
DNA: TGTGCCAGCAGTTACAGGGGGAACACTGAAGCTTTCTTT
CDR3: CASSYRGNTEAFF

length: 17
size: .
J: TRBJ2-5
D: TRBD2
V: TRBV11-3
DNA: TGTGCCAGCAGCCCCGGGACTAGCGGGAGATACCAAGAGACCCAGTACTTC
CDR3: CASSPGTSGRYQETQYF

length: 15
size: .
J: TRBJ1-2
D: .
V: TRBV7-2
DNA: TGTGCCAGCAGCCCCTGGGCAGGGCGCGGCTATGGCTACACCTTC
CDR3: CASSPWAGRGYGYTF

length: 17
size: .
J: TRBJ2-5
D: TRBD2
V: TRBV27
DNA: TGTGCCAGCAGTTCAGGGACTAGCGGGGGGGCCGCAGAGACCCAGTACTTC
CDR3: CASSSGTSGGAAETQYF

length: 15
size: .
J: TRBJ2-5
D: TRBD1
V: TRBV5-4
DNA: TGTGCCAGCACCCGGGACAGTCAGTACCAAGAGACCCAGTACTTC
CDR3: CASTRDSQYQETQYF

length: 16
size: .
J: TRBJ2-1
D: .
V: TRBV9
DNA: TGTGCCAGCAGCGTAGGTGAGACAGCGACTTACAATGAGCAGTTCTTC
CDR3: CASSVGETATYNEQFF

length: 14
size: .
J: TRBJ1-2
D: TRBD1
V: TRBV30
DNA: TGTGCCTGGAGTCCGGACAGGTACGGGGATGGCTACACCTTC
CDR3: CAWSPDRYGDGYTF

length: 11
size: .
J: TRBJ1-2
D: .
V: TRBV30
DNA: TGTGCCTGGAGTATTCAGTATGGCTACACCTTC
CDR3: CAWSIQYGYTF

length: 15
size: few
J: TRBJ1-5
D: .
V: TRBV18
DNA: TGTGCCAGCTCCGGGGGGGACCCTAGGAATCAGCCCCAGCATTTT
CDR3: CASSGGDPRNQPQHF

length: 11
size: .
J: TRBJ1-5
D: .
V: TRBV2
DNA: TGTGCCAGCGGTGGGGCTCAGCCCCAGCATTTT
CDR3: CASGGAQPQHF

length: 17
size: .
J: TRBJ2-5
D: TRBD2
V: TRBV4-2
DNA: TGTGCCAGCAGCCAAGGCCCAGCGGGGGGCCATCAAGAGACCCAGTACTTC
CDR3: CASSQGPAGGHQETQYF

length: 12
size: .
J: TRBJ2-5
D: .
V: TRBV7-6
DNA: TGTGCCAGCAGCTCTCACCGGGAGACCCAGTACTTC
CDR3: CASSSHRETQYF

length: 14
size: .
J: TRBJ2-2
D: .
V: TRBV5-1
DNA: TGCGCCAGCAGCCCGGACTATGTGGGTGTTGAGCTGTTTTTT
CDR3: CASSPDYVGVELFF

length: 17
size: .
J: TRBJ2-5
D: TRBD2
V: TRBV5-1
DNA: TGCGCCAGCAGCTTTTATCCCCAGCGGGGGACCCAAGAGACCCAGTACTTC
CDR3: CASSFYPQRGTQETQYF

length: 15
size: .
J: TRBJ2-5
D: TRBD2
V: TRBV6-6
DNA: TGTGCCAGCAGTGGACTAGCGGGGGGGCGAGAGACCCAGTACTTC
CDR3: CASSGLAGGRETQYF

length: 20
size: .
J: TRBJ2-1
D: TRBD2
V: TRBV7-6
DNA: TGTGCCAGCAGCTTGGATAAGGGACTAGCGGGGGGCGGCTCCTACAATGAGCAGTTCTTC
CDR3: CASSLDKGLAGGGSYNEQFF

length: 12
size: .
J: TRBJ1-1
D: .
V: TRBV5-4
DNA: TGTGCCAGCAGCTTGGGTCCAGATGAAGCTTTCTTT
CDR3: CASSLGPDEAFF

length: 11
size: .
J: TRBJ2-7
D: .
V: TRBV7-9
DNA: TGTGCCAGCAGCTTCAACTACGAGCAGTACTTC
CDR3: CASSFNYEQYF

length: 19
size: .
J: TRBJ2-1
D: TRBD2
V: TRBV7-3
DNA: TGTGCCAGCAGCTACCTAGGGGGTCTCGGCGGGGGGGCGCGAAATGAGCAGTTCTTC
CDR3: CASSYLGGLGGGARNEQFF

length: 12
size: .
J: TRBJ2-3
D: .
V: TRBV2
DNA: TGTGCCAGCAGTACAGTCCCAGATACGCAGTATTTT
CDR3: CASSTVPDTQYF

length: 14
size: .
J: TRBJ1-3
D: .
V: TRBV13
DNA: TGTGCCAGCAGCCTCCCCAGCTCTGGAAACACCATATATTTT
CDR3: CASSLPSSGNTIYF

length: 16
size: few
J: TRBJ2-3
D: TRBD1
V: TRBV10-3
DNA: TGTGCCATCAGTGAGTCGGTAGACAGGGCCACAGATACGCAGTATTTT
CDR3: CAISESVDRATDTQYF

length: 14
size: .
J: TRBJ1-3
D: TRBD1
V: TRBV19
DNA: TGTGCCAGTAATTTACAGGGGCAGGGAAACACCATATATTTT
CDR3: CASNLQGQGNTIYF

length: 15
size: .
J: TRBJ2-3
D: TRBD2
V: TRBV7-2
DNA: TGTGCCAGCAGCTTAGTAGCGGCAGCGGGGGATACGCAGTATTTT
CDR3: CASSLVAAAGDTQYF

length: 16
size: .
J: TRBJ1-3
D: .
V: TRBV9
DNA: TGTGCCAGCAGCCCCCCGGGACAACTCTCTGGAAACACCATATATTTT
CDR3: CASSPPGQLSGNTIYF

length: 14
size: .
J: TRBJ1-5
D: .
V: TRBV2
DNA: TGTGCCAGCTCGCGGAGCTTGGGCAATCAGCCCCAGCATTTT
CDR3: CASSRSLGNQPQHF

length: 15
size: .
J: TRBJ1-3
D: .
V: TRBV25-1
DNA: TGTGCCAGCAGTGTCCTCCGGAGCTCTGGAAACACCATATATTTT
CDR3: CASSVLRSSGNTIYF

length: 15
size: .
J: TRBJ2-1
D: TRBD1
V: TRBV7-9
DNA: TGTGCCAGCAGCCCCATGAGGGACAGGGCCTATGAGCAGTTCTTC
CDR3: CASSPMRDRAYEQFF

length: 14
size: .
J: TRBJ1-1
D: .
V: TRBV5-6
DNA: TGTGCCAGCAGCTTGCCCGGGGGGGGCACTGAAGCTTTCTTT
CDR3: CASSLPGGGTEAFF

length: 17
size: .
J: TRBJ1-6
D: TRBD1
V: TRBV7-9
DNA: TGTGCCAGCAGCTTAGAAGGTCAGGGGGCGGGTAATTCACCCCTCCACTTT
CDR3: CASSLEGQGAGNSPLHF

length: 16
size: .
J: TRBJ2-3
D: .
V: TRBV5-1
DNA: TGCGCCAGCAGCTTGGGGGCTGAAGCACCCACAGATACGCAGTATTTT
CDR3: CASSLGAEAPTDTQYF

length: 15
size: .
J: TRBJ2-5
D: TRBD2
V: TRBV7-9
DNA: TGTGCCAGCAGCTCACTAGCGGGGGGACCCGAGACCCAGTACTTC
CDR3: CASSSLAGGPETQYF

length: 14
size: .
J: TRBJ1-5
D: TRBD1
V: TRBV29-1
DNA: TGCAGCGCATCTGCCGGGACAGGGGATCAGCCCCAGCATTTT
CDR3: CSASAGTGDQPQHF

length: 13
size: .
J: TRBJ2-5
D: TRBD1
V: TRBV18
DNA: TGTGCCAGCTCGCCGGGACAGCAAGAGACCCAGTACTTC
CDR3: CASSPGQQETQYF

length: 13
size: few
J: TRBJ2-2
D: .
V: TRBV7-2
DNA: TGTGCCAGCAGCTTAGGTGCGACCGGGGAGCTGTTTTTT
CDR3: CASSLGATGELFF

length: 16
size: .
J: TRBJ1-1
D: .
V: TRBV4-3
DNA: TGCGCCAGCAGCCAAGGTGGGCGACGGGGGAACACTGAAGCTTTCTTT
CDR3: CASSQGGRRGNTEAFF

length: 15
size: .
J: TRBJ1-6
D: TRBD1
V: TRBV7-8
DNA: TGTGCCAGCAGCTCCAGGGGGGACTATAATTCACCCCTCCACTTT
CDR3: CASSSRGDYNSPLHF

length: 15
size: .
J: TRBJ2-7
D: .
V: TRBV7-9
DNA: TGTGCCAGCAGCCTTCCCACCAGGGAAACCTACGAGCAGTACTTC
CDR3: CASSLPTRETYEQYF

length: 16
size: .
J: TRBJ2-3
D: TRBD2
V: TRBV5-1
DNA: TGCGCCAGCAGGCCGGGGGGGGCCGTTGGCACAGATACGCAGTATTTT
CDR3: CASRPGGAVGTDTQYF

length: 15
size: .
J: TRBJ1-2
D: TRBD1
V: TRBV7-2
DNA: TGTGCCAGCAGCTTAGAGGGACAGCGAAGATATGGCTACACCTTC
CDR3: CASSLEGQRRYGYTF

length: 16
size: .
J: TRBJ2-5
D: TRBD2
V: TRBV19
DNA: TGTGCCAGTAGTATCATGTCCGGCGGGAGGTTTGAGACCCAGTACTTC
CDR3: CASSIMSGGRFETQYF

length: 14
size: .
J: TRBJ1-2
D: TRBD1
V: TRBV5-1
DNA: TGCGCCAGCAGCTTGGGACAGGGGGCTCGTGGCTACACCTTC
CDR3: CASSLGQGARGYTF

length: 15
size: .
J: TRBJ2-1
D: TRBD1
V: TRBV5-1
DNA: TGCGCCAGCAGCCGGACAGGGGATATCTACAATGAGCAGTTCTTC
CDR3: CASSRTGDIYNEQFF

length: 15
size: once
J: TRBJ1-1
D: .
V: TRBV7-2
DNA: TGTGCCAGCAGCTTATATTCCCGGAGGAACACTGAAGCTTTCTTT
CDR3: CASSLYSRRNTEAFF

length: 12
size: .
J: TRBJ1-2
D: .
V: TRBV15
DNA: TGTGCCACCAGCAGAGATGAGCGGGGCTACACCTTC
CDR3: CATSRDERGYTF

length: 14
size: .
J: TRBJ1-5
D: TRBD1
V: TRBV15
DNA: TGTGCCACCAGCAGGGACAGGGGGAATCAGCCCCAGCATTTT
CDR3: CATSRDRGNQPQHF

length: 16
size: once
J: TRBJ2-3
D: TRBD1
V: TRBV18
DNA: TGTGCCGGCAAGGACAGGGCCGGGGGACCCACAGATACGCAGTATTTT
CDR3: CAGKDRAGGPTDTQYF

length: 16
size: .
J: TRBJ2-3
D: TRBD2
V: TRBV5-1
DNA: TGCGCCAGCAGCTTGGCCTGGGGGGGAAGCACAGATACGCAGTATTTT
CDR3: CASSLAWGGSTDTQYF

length: 14
size: .
J: TRBJ1-3
D: .
V: TRBV30
DNA: TGTGCCTGGAGTAGGGGGTCCTCTGGAAACACCATATATTTT
CDR3: CAWSRGSSGNTIYF

length: 18
size: .
J: TRBJ1-4
D: TRBD1
V: TRBV4-3
DNA: TGCGCCAGCAGCCAAGGATCGACAGGGGGCCTGACTAATGAAAAACTGTTTTTT
CDR3: CASSQGSTGGLTNEKLFF